These 32 T cell receptor beta chains share one sample of origin, sequenced in a study of shared clonotypes between healthy human individuals. Clones were read by immunoSEQ multiplex PCR, and TCRdb kept only the in-frame ones, dropping some. The sample has roughly 700,000 clones, about 74% seen once. Sequenced input: memory CD4+ T cells sorted from blood. As for subset: CD45RA-negative fraction. All receptors derive from a woman in her 30s in good health.

This chain joins TRBV7-9 and TRBJ1-4; 9 bases line up with TRBD1. The germline CDR1 and CDR2 sequences are SEHNR and FQNEAQ (reference sequence). Trimming cost V 7 bases and J 0 bases; bases outside gene matches: 9. The CDR3 is 17 amino acids. The CDR3 region has the DNA TGTGCCAGCAACCCTGGACAGGGGCGAACAACTAATGAAAAACTGTTTTTT. This codes for CASNPGQGRTTNEKLFF.

The genes are TRBV18 and TRBJ1-5; the match to TRBD1 covers 8 bases. CDR1 and CDR2 from the germline V gene are KGHSH and LQKENI. The CDR3 runs 14 residues. V lost 3 bases, J lost 4 bases, and 2 bases stayed unmatched. The CDR3 protein is CASSPGQANQPQHF. DNA of the CDR3: TGTGCCAGCTCACCGGGACAGGCGAATCAGCCCCAGCATTTT.

The chain has TRBV5-1 and TRBJ1-1; D unresolved. The V end lost 5 bases, the J end lost 5 bases, and 16 bases lay between the germline ends. Germline loops: CDR1 SGHRS, CDR2 YFSETQ. This CDR3 contains 14 residues. DNA for the CDR3: TGCGCCAGCAGACCAATCTCTGGAGCAACTGAAGCTTTCTTT. Translation gives CASRPISGATEAFF. Full variable domain (outside the CDR3, taken from reference TRBV5-1 and TRBJ1-1): KAGVTQTPRYLIKTRGQQVTLSCSPISGHRSVSWYQQTPGQGLQFLFEYFSETQRNKGNFPGRFSGRQFSNSRSEMNVSTLELGDSALYLCASRPISGATEAFFGQGTRLTVV.

The genes are TRBV19 and TRBJ1-1; 7 bases are shared with TRBD1. This CDR3 has 15 amino acids. V lost 2 bases, J lost 1 base, and 4 bases stayed unmatched. The V gene's germline CDR1 is LNHDA and CDR2 SQIVND (reference sequence). The CDR3, as DNA: TGTGCCAGTAGTATATCAGGGGGTTGGAACACTGAAGCTTTCTTT. It encodes CASSISGGWNTEAFF.

The CDR3 DNA is TGTGCCAGCAGGCAATCAGGGGGCTCGAATCAGCCCCAGCATTTT. Its protein product is CASRQSGGSNQPQHF. The chain employs TRBV28 and TRBJ1-5, with 8 bases aligning to TRBD1. CDR1 is MDHEN and CDR2 is SYDVKM in the germline V gene. This CDR3 spans 15 amino acids. J lost 4 bases, V lost 6 bases, and 8 bases had no gene match.

The chain joins TRBV19 to TRBJ2-5, with a tentative D call TRBD1 (5 bases). CDR3 length equals 14 residues. The ends were cut back, 3 bases at V and 6 bases at J, with 14 bases in the middle. Germline V gene data show CDR1 as LNHDA and CDR2 as SQIVND (reference sequence). The CDR3 protein is CASSIGQGSKTQYF. The DNA of the CDR3 is TGTGCCAGTAGTATTGGGCAGGGTTCGAAGACCCAGTACTTC.

The chain joins TRBV18 to TRBJ1-2; D remains ambiguous. CDR1 is KGHSH, CDR2 LQKENI, per germline. CDR3 length: 13 residues. Trimming left V 1 base short and J 3 bases short, with 6 bases between. In nucleotides, the CDR3 is TGTGCCAGCTCACCACGTCAGGACTATGGCTACACCTTC. This translates into CASSPRQDYGYTF.

The J gene is TRBJ2-1, the V gene TRBV5-8; D unclear. The CDR3 spans 12 residues. Germline lookup yields CDR1 SGHTS and CDR2 YDEGEE. Between the trimmed V and J ends, which lost 4 bases and 8 bases, there was a span of 10 bases. The CDR3 reads CASSPTRYEQFF. The CDR3 coding sequence is TGTGCCAGCAGCCCGACCCGGTATGAGCAGTTCTTC.

The V and J genes are TRBV11-3 and TRBJ2-2; TRBD2 agrees at 8 bases. Trimming cost V 7 bases and J 1 base; bases outside gene matches: 2. The germline gives CDR1 SGHNT, CDR2 YENEEA. CDR3 length: 14 amino acids. The CDR3 loop is CASTSGRNTGELFF. In DNA form, the CDR3 reads TGTGCCAGCACGAGCGGGAGGAACACCGGGGAGCTGTTTTTT.

V usage is TRBV4-1 and J usage is TRBJ2-1; D unresolved. The CDR3 length is 12 residues. The ends were cut back, 4 bases at V and 10 bases at J, with 11 bases in the middle. Germline V gene sequence: CDR1 MGHRA, CDR2 YSYEKL. CDR3 sequence: CASSPVVGEQFF. The DNA of the CDR3 is TGCGCCAGCAGCCCCGTAGTGGGGGAGCAGTTCTTC.

As concerns this clone: A much larger clonotype is one base distant, so this may be a read error. This sample also contains other DNA sequences that code for the same CDR3. The chain uses TRBV2 and TRBJ2-5; D unresolved. This CDR3 is built from 10 residues. Germline V gene sequence: CDR1 SNHLY, CDR2 FYNNEI. CDR3 coding DNA: TGTGCCAGCAGCGAAGAGACCCAGTACTTC. The encoded protein is CASSEETQYF.

The table lists this clone with many counts. The chain joins TRBV5-1 to TRBJ2-1; D unclear. With 5 bases removed from V and 4 bases from J, the gap between germline ends came to 13 bases. The CDR3 extends over 14 amino acids. Germline V gives CDR1 SGHRS, CDR2 YFSETQ. Written as DNA, the CDR3 is TGCGCCAGCAGATCTGCGGAGACTTACAATGAGCAGTTCTTC. This encodes CASRSAETYNEQFF.

The CDR3 DNA is TGTGCCAGCACCTCTCCCGGACGGTTCTCCGGGGAGCTGTTTTTT. Its translation is CASTSPGRFSGELFF. The rearrangement uses TRBV7-9 and TRBJ2-2; D call uncertain. Trimming shortened V by 7 bases and J by 6 bases, and 18 bases separated the two germline ends. Germline V gene sequence: CDR1 SEHNR, CDR2 FQNEAQ (reference sequence). The CDR3 sequence is 15 residues long. Supplemented by reference TRBV7-9 and TRBJ2-2, the full variable domain reads DTGVSQNPRHKITKRGQNVTFRCDPISEHNRLYWYRQTLGQGPEFLTYFQNEAQLEKSRLLSDRFSAERPKGSFSTLEIQRTEQGDSAMYLCASTSPGRFSGELFFGEGSRLTVL.

The chain combines TRBV5-1 with TRBJ2-5, with D possibly TRBD2 on 5 matching bases. CDR1 and CDR2 (germline): SGHRS, YFSETQ. V was trimmed by 5 bases and J by 2 bases, leaving 16 bases between them. The CDR3 has 15 amino acids. The CDR3 DNA is TGCGCCAGCAGTCCCACTCCAGCGGAACAAGAGACCCAGTACTTC. As protein: CASSPTPAEQETQYF.

This clone was observed a handful of times. The rearrangement links TRBV29-1 to TRBJ2-2, with D hard to call. The CDR3 sequence is 14 residues long. Trimming cost V 5 bases and J 3 bases, with 13 bases left between them. CDR1 and CDR2 from the germline V gene are SQVTM and ANQGSEA. CDR3 in amino acids: CSVSYSTYTGELFF. In DNA, the CDR3 is TGCAGCGTTTCTTATTCCACCTACACCGGGGAGCTGTTTTTT.

The chain joins TRBV28 to TRBJ1-1, with D uncertain. The CDR3 loop spans 13 amino acids. Germline CDR1 reads MDHEN; CDR2 reads SYDVKM. Trimming took 7 bases from V and 4 from J, leaving 13 bases between them. CDR3 loop: CASNKPTGTEAFF. The CDR3 coding sequence is TGTGCCAGCAATAAACCGACGGGCACTGAAGCTTTCTTT.

The chain has TRBV5-1 and TRBJ2-7; 12 bases fit TRBD1. The germline V gene has CDR1 SGHRS and CDR2 YFSETQ. The CDR3 consists of 16 residues. With 1 base clipped from V and 4 bases from J, the junction kept 6 bases outside the gene matches. DNA of the CDR3: TGCGCCAGCAGCTTGTTACCGGGACAGGGGGCGTACGAGCAGTACTTC. It is translated as CASSLLPGQGAYEQYF.

This chain joins TRBV30 and TRBJ1-4, with no clear D. This CDR3 is 14 amino acids long. Trimming left V 2 bases short and J 2 bases short, with 9 bases between. Germline assignment: CDR1 GTSNPN and CDR2 SVGIG (reference sequence). CDR3 nucleotide sequence: TGTGCCTGGAGTCACGGTTATACTAATGAAAAACTGTTTTTT. Its protein product is CAWSHGYTNEKLFF.

The table lists this clone with a few counts. V gene TRBV28 combines with J gene TRBJ1-2, with a possible D match to TRBD1 (6 bases). The CDR3 extends over 16 amino acids. Per germline, CDR1 MDHEN and CDR2 SYDVKM. Trimming removed 6 bases at V and 3 bases at J, with 20 bases between. The CDR3 reads CASRQGMGALYYGYTF. The CDR3 bases are TGTGCCAGCAGACAGGGAATGGGCGCCCTCTACTATGGCTACACCTTC.

Of note for this clone: The junction departs from germline at one end; a sequencing error may be responsible. The chain is built from TRBV28 and TRBJ2-4; the match to TRBD2 covers 9 bases. Germline V gene data show CDR1 as MDHEN and CDR2 as SYDVKM. The CDR3 runs 12 residues. CDR3 bases: TGTGCCAGCAGTTCCGGGGGCGGGAGGGTGCACTTC. It translates to CASSSGGGRVHF. Full variable domain (outside the CDR3, taken from reference TRBV28 and TRBJ2-4): DVKVTQSSRYLVKRTGEKVFLECVQDMDHENMFWYRQDPGLGLRLIYFSYDVKMKEKGDIPEGYSVSREKKERFSLILESASTNQTSMYLCASSSGGGRVHFGAGTRLSVL.

The chain links TRBV4-2 to TRBJ2-7, with D perhaps TRBD1 (7 bases). Germline V gene sequence: CDR1 LGHNA, CDR2 YNFKEQ. V was pared by 1 base and J by 5 bases, with 18 bases between. This CDR3 has 16 residues. CDR3 sequence (DNA): TGTGCCAGCAGCCAAGCTGTCGGCAGGGGGGTCCACGAGCAGTACTTC. This sequence encodes CASSQAVGRGVHEQYF.

In the case of this clone: Sequence at one end of the junction differs from germline and may be a read error. The V gene is TRBV5-4, the J gene TRBJ1-2, with 9 bases fitting TRBD1. The V gene's germline CDR1 is SGHNT and CDR2 YYREEE (reference sequence). The CDR3 is 15 amino acids. CDR3 nucleotide sequence: TGCGCCAGCAGCTTGGGGGACAGGGACATAGGTGGCTACACCTTC. It translates to CASSLGDRDIGGYTF.

The chain joins TRBV18 to TRBJ2-7; TRBD1 matches at 9 bases. From germline, CDR1 is KGHSH and CDR2 LQKENI. V was clipped by 2 bases and J by 6 bases; unmatched bases: 8. This CDR3 contains 15 residues. CDR3 amino acids: CASSPDRGLVLEQYF. CDR3 DNA sequence: TGTGCCAGCTCACCAGACAGGGGGTTGGTCCTCGAGCAGTACTTC.

Comment on this clone: The sample carries other DNA sequences with the same CDR3. V usage is TRBV4-2 and J usage is TRBJ2-5; 8 bases are shared with TRBD2. V lost 1 base to trimming and J lost 5 bases; unmatched junction nucleotides: 3. The CDR3 covers 14 residues. Germline-derived CDR1 and CDR2 are LGHNA and YNFKEQ. The CDR3 coding sequence is TGTGCCAGCAGCCAAGGCCTAGCGGGTGAGACCCAGTACTTC. It specifies CASSQGLAGETQYF.

V and J are TRBV27 and TRBJ1-4; TRBD1 matches at 7 bases. V shed 6 bases, J shed 8 bases, and the junction held 6 bases outside the gene matches. The CDR3 consists of 13 residues. Per the germline V gene, CDR1 is MNHEY and CDR2 is SMNVEV (reference sequence). CDR3 protein: CASRDRAEEKLFF. CDR3 nucleotides: TGTGCCAGCAGAGACAGGGCCGAGGAAAAACTGTTTTTT.

This chain links TRBV7-2 with TRBJ2-1; 9 nucleotides match TRBD2. The CDR3 sequence is 18 residues long. Per the germline V gene, CDR1 is SGHTA and CDR2 is FQGNSA. V lost 2 bases to trimming and J lost 9 bases; unmatched junction nucleotides: 17. CDR3 amino acids: CASSLRSLVGSGSSEQFF. The CDR3 coding sequence is TGTGCCAGCAGCTTACGTTCCCTGGTGGGTAGCGGGAGCAGTGAGCAGTTCTTC.

This clone came up once. The chain recombines TRBV2 with TRBJ2-3; no reliable D call. Germline values: CDR1 SNHLY, CDR2 FYNNEI. Trimming pared 6 bases from V and 9 bases from J, leaving 10 bases between. CDR3 length: 11 amino acids. CDR3 in amino acids: CASSPSVTQYF. The DNA of the CDR3 is TGTGCCAGCAGCCCAAGCGTGACGCAGTATTTT.

J is TRBJ1-3 and V is TRBV29-1; D remains ambiguous. CDR3 length: 13 amino acids. CDR1 and CDR2 (germline): SQVTM, ANQGSEA. Trimming removed 5 bases from V and 2 bases from J, with 10 bases in between. The CDR3 here is CSVRPTAGNTIYF. Written as DNA, the CDR3 is TGCAGCGTTCGCCCAACTGCTGGAAACACCATATATTTT.

This sequence joins TRBV28 and TRBJ1-2, with 8 positions matching TRBD1. The J segment lost 4 bases and the V segment lost 5 bases, leaving 12 bases of the junction unmatched. Germline assignment: CDR1 MDHEN and CDR2 SYDVKM. CDR3 length: 16 amino acids. CDR3 nucleotides: TGTGCCAGCAGTCCGACCCGGACAGGGATCGGCTATGGCTACACCTTC. Translation: CASSPTRTGIGYGYTF.

The chain links TRBV30 to TRBJ2-3; D possibly corresponds to TRBD2 (5 bases). Deletions cut 4 bases from V and 0 bases from J, with 8 bases between. Germline values: CDR1 GTSNPN, CDR2 SVGIG (reference sequence). The CDR3 runs 13 residues. This CDR3 reads CAWTSLSTDTQYF. The CDR3, as DNA: TGTGCCTGGACTAGCCTGAGCACAGATACGCAGTATTTT.

The chain combines TRBV19 with TRBJ1-3; D unresolved. Trimming stripped 6 bases from V and 4 bases from J, with 13 bases between. In germline, CDR1 is LNHDA, CDR2 SQIVND (reference sequence). This CDR3 region has 14 residues. For the CDR3, the DNA is TGTGCCAGTAGGCAGATAACCAACGGAAACACCATATATTTT. Amino acids: CASRQITNGNTIYF.

A remark on this clone: This sample includes further DNA sequences coding for the same CDR3. This chain links TRBV11-2 with TRBJ2-1, with 7 bases lining up with TRBD2. CDR1 and CDR2 (germline): SGHAT, FQNNGV. J lost 7 bases, V lost 5 bases, and 5 bases had no gene match. The CDR3 has 13 amino acids. In nucleotides, the CDR3 is TGTGCCAGCAGCGTGGGGGGAGGGAATGAGCAGTTCTTC. This translates into CASSVGGGNEQFF.